This T cell receptor (beta chain) was recorded in a study of cytotoxic CD8 clonotypes in ibrutinib-treated CLL. Overall study: Recorded responses included about 25 partial and 2 complete; following median approximately six years, approximately 14 stayed remitted and roughly 12 progressed. Study observations and caveats: Age-matched healthy donor levels were exceeded by baseline clonality, which tracked circulating CD8+ T-cell counts. Clonality increased at ibrutinib response and stayed stable in sustained remission. At progression, however, it fell back toward baseline.

Worth noting for this clone: Its antigen is currently unknown.

The method was immunoSEQ multiplex PCR; TCRdb's version includes in-frame clones alone and lacks a portion of them. The repertoire includes about 72,000 clones, 68% of them detected once, and around 5.8% sits in the top ten. V was clipped by 1 base and J by 5 bases, with 17 bases between them. This CDR3 region has 16 residues. Per germline, CDR1 LNHNV and CDR2 YYDKDF (reference sequence). The sequencing used PBMCs, collected after 12 months of ibrutinib treatment. This chain uses TRBV15 with TRBJ1-2; perhaps TRBD1 as D (6 bases). The receptor was isolated from a human donor with chronic lymphocytic leukemia. The DNA for the CDR3 is TGTGCCACCAGCAGAGGACAGGTGGGGGGTGCATATGGCTACACCTTC. Amino acids: CATSRGQVGGAYGYTF.